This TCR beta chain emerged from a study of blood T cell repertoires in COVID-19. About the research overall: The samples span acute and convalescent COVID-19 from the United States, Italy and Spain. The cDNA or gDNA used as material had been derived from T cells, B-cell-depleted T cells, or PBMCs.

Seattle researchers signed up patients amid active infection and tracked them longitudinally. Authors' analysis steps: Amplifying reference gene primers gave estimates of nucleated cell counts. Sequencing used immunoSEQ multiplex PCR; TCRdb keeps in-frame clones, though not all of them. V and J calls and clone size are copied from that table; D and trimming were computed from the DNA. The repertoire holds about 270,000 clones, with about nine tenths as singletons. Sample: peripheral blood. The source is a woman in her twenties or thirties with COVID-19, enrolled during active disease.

The CDR3 spells CATREAYSNQPQHF. As DNA, the CDR3 is TGTGCCACCCGCGAAGCTTATAGCAATCAGCCCCAGCATTTT. The chain combines TRBV28 with TRBJ1-5; D is unresolved. Trimming pared 10 bases from V and 0 bases from J, leaving 13 bases between. The CDR3 covers 14 residues. Germline loops: CDR1 MDHEN, CDR2 SYDVKM.